The 20 T cell receptor beta chains below come from one sample, sequenced in a study of blood T cells in healthy people across ages. Alongside a J-beta primer mix, a sample-barcoded 5' primer served in a second PCR lasting 7 to 11 cycles. MiXCR was run by TCRdb on the 5' RACE reads, yielding one entry per CDR3 protein. The profile shows 850,000 or so distinct CDR3 sequences, roughly 26% of them singletons. The sample consisted of blood. Source of these receptors: a woman of 80 years or more in good health.

This clonotype was found a few times. The chain combines TRBV24-1 with TRBJ2-1, with 7 bases matching TRBD1. The CDR3 spans 16 residues. J was trimmed by 1 base and V by 4 bases; bases with no gene match: 6. The germline gives CDR1 KGHDR, CDR2 SFDVKD. The CDR3 nucleotides are TGTGCCACCAGTGACCATGACAGGGAATCCTACAATGAGCAGTTCTTC. Translated: CATSDHDRESYNEQFF.

This clonotype turned up a few times. J is TRBJ1-4 and V is TRBV5-1; 11 bases are a match to TRBD1. Losses at the gene ends were 2 bases for V and 4 bases for J; bases not matched to a gene: 7. The CDR3 covers 17 residues. Germline-derived CDR1 and CDR2 are SGHRS and YFSETQ. The CDR3, as DNA: TGCGCCAGCAGCTTCGGACAGGGGGCTTATAGTAATGAAAAACTGTTTTTT. This encodes CASSFGQGAYSNEKLFF.

In its sample, this clonotype was seen a few times. The V call is TRBV30, the J call TRBJ1-5; 8 bases agree with TRBD1. Per germline, CDR1 GTSNPN and CDR2 SVGIG (reference sequence). V gave up 3 bases and J gave up 3 bases; unmatched junction bases: 7. CDR3 length: 15 amino acids. Written as DNA, the CDR3 is TGTGCCTGGAGAACCGGGACAGGTAACAATCAGCCCCAGCATTTT. This sequence encodes CAWRTGTGNNQPQHF.

For this clonotype: A much more abundant neighbour one base away suggests this may be a read error. This chain connects TRBV18 to TRBJ2-3, with a possible D match to TRBD1 (5 bases). The CDR3 extends over 16 amino acids. Germline CDR1 reads KGHSH; CDR2 reads LQKENI. CDR3 coding DNA: TGTGCCAGCTCGCCACAATCACGCGCGGACACGGATACGCAGTATTTT. Protein product: CASSPQSRADTDTQYF.

The rearrangement uses TRBV4-1 and TRBJ2-3, with 10 bases identical to TRBD1. The junction had 9 bases not matched to a gene; V was cut back by 7 bases and J by 2 bases. The CDR3 contains 16 residues. CDR1 is MGHRA and CDR2 is YSYEKL in the germline V gene. CDR3 DNA: TGCGCCAGCAACCCGCAGGACAGGGGGTCCACAGATACGCAGTATTTT. Encoded protein: CASNPQDRGSTDTQYF.

The chain employs TRBV7-2 and TRBJ1-1, with D unresolved. This CDR3 region has 14 residues. Germline CDR1 is SGHTA and CDR2 is FQGNSA. With 0 bases removed from V and 5 bases from J, the gap between germline ends came to 10 bases. The CDR3 DNA follows: TGTGCCAGCAGCTTAGCGTTAACTGAGACTGAAGCTTTCTTT. Translated: CASSLALTETEAFF.

In its sample, this clonotype was seen a few times. A read error may explain this, as a much larger clone is one base away. The V and J genes are TRBV29-1 and TRBJ2-1; D is unclear. The J call is doubtful: the DNA matches TRBJ2-7 better. Germline loops: CDR1 SQVTM, CDR2 ANQGSEA. This CDR3 is 13 amino acids long. CDR3 sequence (DNA): TGCAGCGTTGAAAAGTTAGCTCTCAATGAGCAGTACTTC. This gives the protein CSVEKLALNEQYF.

The gene calls are TRBV30 and TRBJ2-5; 12 bases map to TRBD2. V was clipped by 1 base and J by 11 bases; unmatched bases: 8. CDR3 length: 14 amino acids. From germline, CDR1 is GTSNPN and CDR2 SVGIG (reference sequence). CDR3 protein: CAWSGTSGANEQYF. The CDR3 DNA follows: TGTGCCTGGAGTGGGACTAGCGGGGCCAATGAGCAGTACTTC.

The chain's CDR3 is CASSLELKRPDTQYF. Here the CDR3 DNA reads TGCGCCAGCAGCTTGGAACTCAAACGGCCAGATACGCAGTATTTT. The V gene is TRBV5-1, the J gene TRBJ2-3, with D unresolved. Trimming took off 0 bases at V and 4 bases at J, with 12 bases between the two ends. Germline CDR1 is SGHRS and CDR2 is YFSETQ. This CDR3 region has 15 residues.

Concerning this clonotype: A much larger clonotype is one base distant, so this may be a read error. The chain uses TRBV19 and TRBJ2-1, with D possibly matching TRBD2 (6 bases). CDR3 length: 17 amino acids. Germline V gene lookup returns CDR1 LNHDA and CDR2 SQIVND (reference sequence). The CDR3 nucleotides are TGTGCCGGTAGTATAGGAGTAAGCGGGTACTCCTACAATGAGCAGTTCTTC. Protein: CAGSIGVSGYSYNEQFF.

This clonotype was detected many times. This chain connects TRBV19 to TRBJ2-5; 10 bases are a match to TRBD1. Germline-derived CDR1 and CDR2 are LNHDA and SQIVND (reference sequence). This CDR3 contains 14 residues. The trim removed 6 bases at V and 4 bases at J, leaving 5 bases unmatched. CDR3 nucleotide sequence: TGTGCCAGTAGAGACAGGGGGCGCGCAGAGACCCAGTACTTC. As protein: CASRDRGRAETQYF.

This clonotype was detected ten times or more. A much larger clone differs from this one at a single base, so this may be a read error. The CDR3 sequence: CASSQEPPTGWETQYF. The CDR3, as DNA: TGCGCCAGCAGCCAAGAACCTCCGACAGGGTGGGAGACCCAGTACTTC. This chain connects TRBV4-3 to TRBJ2-5; 7 nucleotides match TRBD1. The germline gives CDR1 LGHNA, CDR2 YSLEER. The ends lost 0 bases at V and 5 bases at J; junction bases unmatched: 9. The CDR3 covers 16 residues.

Points on this clonotype: A much larger clone lies a single base off, so this may be a read error. The chain couples TRBV2 to TRBJ2-5, with a tentative D call TRBD2 (7 bases). Germline loops: CDR1 SNHLY, CDR2 FYNNEI. The germline V and J ends were trimmed by 6 bases and 11 bases, with 22 bases remaining between them. CDR3 length: 14 residues. The CDR3 DNA is TGTGCCAGCAGAATGGACCCGGGGGGCAATGAGCAGTACTTC. Translated, it gives CASRMDPGGNEQYF.

This clonotype has only a few counts. The chain employs TRBV4-3 and TRBJ2-3; TRBD2 matches at 12 bases. The germline V gene encodes CDR1 LGHNA and CDR2 YSLEER. The CDR3 has 18 amino acids. J gave up 2 bases and V 1 base, and 7 bases lay outside the gene matches. The DNA of the CDR3 is TGCGCCAGCAGCCAAGGCAACCTAGCGGGGGGGACCACAGATACGCAGTATTTT. Encoded protein: CASSQGNLAGGTTDTQYF.

The table lists this clonotype with many counts. The rearrangement joins TRBV4-3 to TRBJ1-2; 8 bases fit TRBD1. The germline gives CDR1 LGHNA, CDR2 YSLEER. The CDR3 totals 16 residues. J lost 0 bases, V lost 0 bases, and 3 bases had no gene match. The chain's CDR3 is CASSQDLQGANYGYTF. CDR3 bases: TGCGCCAGCAGCCAAGATTTACAGGGGGCTAACTATGGCTACACCTTC.

The chain carries TRBV24-1 and TRBJ2-1, with D perhaps being TRBD1 or TRBD2 (5 bases each). Germline-derived CDR1 and CDR2 are KGHDR and SFDVKD. The V end lost 4 bases, the J end lost 10 bases, and 13 bases lay between the germline ends. The CDR3 spans 13 residues. DNA for the CDR3: TGTGCCACCAGTGAAGGCGGGTGGGACGAGCAGTTCTTC. This translates into CATSEGGWDEQFF.

In this sample, this clonotype turned up a few times. The chain uses TRBV21-1 and TRBJ1-5. TRBV21-1 is a pseudogene segment. The CDR3 consists of 14 residues. This CDR3 reads CASSRRRSNQPQHF. DNA of the CDR3: TGTGCCAGCTCCCGTAGGCGTAGCAATCAGCCCCAGCATTTT.

This clonotype was seen repeatedly, ten times or more. This chain joins TRBV7-8 and TRBJ1-2, with 9 bases fitting TRBD1. Germline V gene data show CDR1 as SGHVS and CDR2 as FQNEAQ. The CDR3 length is 15 residues. V shed 3 bases, J shed 6 bases, and the junction held 8 bases outside the gene matches. CDR3 sequence (DNA): TGTGCCAGCAGCTTCCTTCCGGGACAGGGCCATGGCTACACCTTC. This gives the protein CASSFLPGQGHGYTF.

As to this clonotype: A clone one base away is much larger, so this may be a read error. V is TRBV7-9 and J is TRBJ2-3, with 8 bases identical to TRBD2. Germline CDR1 is SEHNR and CDR2 is FQNEAQ (reference sequence). CDR3 size: 15 residues. The junction had 9 bases not matched to a gene; V was cut back by 7 bases and J by 3 bases. CDR3: CASNYGRGATDTQYF. In nucleotides, the CDR3 is TGTGCCAGCAATTACGGGAGGGGGGCGACAGATACGCAGTATTTT.

This clonotype was observed many times. This sequence joins TRBV27 and TRBJ2-5, with D unclear. CDR3 length equals 13 residues. Trimming left V 3 bases short and J 5 bases short, with 10 bases between. Germline lookup yields CDR1 MNHEY and CDR2 SMNVEV (reference sequence). CDR3 residues: CASSFRLGETQYF. The CDR3 nucleotides are TGTGCCAGCAGTTTCAGGCTAGGGGAGACCCAGTACTTC.